The 10 T cell receptor beta chains below were found in one sample sequenced in a study of blood T cell repertoires in COVID-19. Sequenced by immunoSEQ multiplex PCR; TCRdb stores in-frame clones only, minus some. Of roughly 88,000 clones in the sample, 75% to 95% were seen once. The sample taken for sequencing was peripheral blood. The receptors were gathered from a woman between 45 and 60 years old in a cohort sampled during active COVID-19.

The chain recombines TRBV3-1 (or the pseudogene TRBV3-2) with TRBJ2-1; D is possibly TRBD2 (7 bases). The CDR3 is made up of 17 amino acids. Trimming removed 4 bases from V and 9 bases from J, with 25 bases in between. Per the germline V gene, CDR1 is LGHDT and CDR2 is YNNKEL (reference sequence). CDR3 bases: TGTGCCAGCAGCCTCCGAGCGGGGAATCTTTTAGGGGGTGAGCAGTTCTTC. It translates to CASSLRAGNLLGGEQFF.

This clone showed up just a few times. The rearrangement joins TRBV7-8 to TRBJ1-1, with 10 bases lining up with TRBD1. CDR3 length: 18 residues. Germline lookup yields CDR1 SGHVS and CDR2 FQNEAQ. Losses at the gene ends were 6 bases for V and 1 base for J; bases not matched to a gene: 14. The CDR3 here is CASSRTGTGVLGNTEAFF. In DNA, the CDR3 is TGTGCCAGCAGTCGAACCGGGACAGGGGTTTTAGGGAACACTGAAGCTTTCTTT.

V is TRBV30 and J is TRBJ2-1, with D tentatively TRBD2 (7 bases). This CDR3 has 15 amino acids. Germline V CDR1 and CDR2: GTSNPN, SVGIG (reference sequence). V shed 4 bases and J shed 3 bases, with 16 bases lying between them. The CDR3 bases are TGTGCCTGGATAATGGACGGGGGGCGCTACAATGAGCAGTTCTTC. Encoded protein: CAWIMDGGRYNEQFF. Variable domain in full (rest from reference TRBV30 and TRBJ2-1): SQTIHQWPATLVQPVGSPLSLECTVEGTSNPNLYWYRQAAGRGLQLLFYSVGIGQISSEVPQNLSASRPQDRQFILSSKKLLLSDSGFYLCAWIMDGGRYNEQFFGPGTRLTVL.

V usage is TRBV7-8 and J usage is TRBJ2-1; D call uncertain. This CDR3 comprises 15 residues. CDR1 and CDR2 from the germline V gene are SGHVS and FQNEAQ. The V end lost 1 base, the J end lost 4 bases, and 11 bases lay between the germline ends. The CDR3 is CASSLVSYSYNEQFF. In DNA form, the CDR3 reads TGTGCCAGCAGCTTAGTATCCTATAGTTACAATGAGCAGTTCTTC.

The rearrangement joins TRBV10-3 to TRBJ2-3; the D is unclear. The germline gives CDR1 ENHRY, CDR2 SYGVKD. V was clipped by 4 bases and J by 5 bases, with 4 bases between them. The CDR3 runs to 11 residues. The CDR3 region has the DNA TGTGCCATCAGTGCCGGAGATACGCAGTATTTT. Translating it yields CAISAGDTQYF.

The gene calls are TRBV18 and TRBJ2-3; 9 bases match TRBD2. The V segment lost 3 bases and the J segment 1 base; nucleotides outside the gene matches: 2. CDR3 length: 15 residues. From germline, CDR1 is KGHSH and CDR2 LQKENI. CDR3 DNA: TGTGCCAGCTCACCGAAGCGGGAGGGCACAGATACGCAGTATTTT. Translated: CASSPKREGTDTQYF. The full variable domain, completed using reference TRBV18 and TRBJ2-3, is NAGVMQNPRHLVRRRGQEARLRCSPMKGHSHVYWYRQLPEEGLKFMVYLQKENIIDESGMPKERFSAEFPKEGPSILRIQQVVRGDSAAYFCASSPKREGTDTQYFGPGTRLTVL.

The chain is built from TRBV19 and TRBJ1-3; 7 nucleotides align to TRBD1. V was clipped by 6 bases and J by 2 bases; unmatched bases: 10. Germline V gene lookup returns CDR1 LNHDA and CDR2 SQIVND (reference sequence). This CDR3 is built from 16 residues. The CDR3 is CASRLGTASTGNTIYF. CDR3 in DNA: TGTGCCAGTAGACTCGGGACAGCATCCACTGGAAACACCATATATTTT.

The J gene is TRBJ2-7, the V gene TRBV27; D may be TRBD1 (6 bases). CDR1 and CDR2 from the germline V gene are MNHEY and SMNVEV (reference sequence). V was pared by 2 bases and J by 5 bases, with 10 bases between. This CDR3 contains 13 residues. CDR3 bases: TGTGCCAGCAGTTTAAACAGGGTACACGAGCAGTACTTC. Encoded protein: CASSLNRVHEQYF.

This clone was detected only once. The CDR3 sequence: CASSTGHLNTEAFF. In nucleotides, the CDR3 is TGTGCCAGTAGTACCGGACACTTGAACACTGAAGCTTTCTTT. The V and J genes are TRBV19 and TRBJ1-1, with TRBD1 as a possible D gene (5 bases). Per the germline V gene, CDR1 is LNHDA and CDR2 is SQIVND (reference sequence). The CDR3 covers 14 residues. V was trimmed by 4 bases and J by 0 bases, leaving 9 bases between them.

The rearrangement links TRBV4-1 to TRBJ2-1; 8 nucleotides align to TRBD2. Per germline, CDR1 MGHRA and CDR2 YSYEKL. The CDR3 totals 15 residues. Trimming took 4 bases from V and 6 from J; bases not matched to a gene: 8. Here the CDR3 DNA reads TGCGCCAGCAGCCCGGGACTAGGGGGGGGCAATGAGCAGTTCTTC. This translates into CASSPGLGGGNEQFF.